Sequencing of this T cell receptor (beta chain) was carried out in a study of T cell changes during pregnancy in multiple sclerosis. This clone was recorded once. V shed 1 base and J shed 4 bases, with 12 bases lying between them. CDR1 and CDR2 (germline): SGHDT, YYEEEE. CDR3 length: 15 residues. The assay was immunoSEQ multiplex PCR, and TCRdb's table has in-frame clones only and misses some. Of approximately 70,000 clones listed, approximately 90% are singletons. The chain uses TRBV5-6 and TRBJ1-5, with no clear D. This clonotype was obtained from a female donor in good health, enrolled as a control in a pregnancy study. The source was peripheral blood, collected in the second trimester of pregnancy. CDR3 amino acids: CASSLLGRINQPQHF. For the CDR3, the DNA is TGTGCCAGCAGCTTGCTAGGGAGGATAAATCAGCCCCAGCATTTT.